The rows below give T cell receptor beta chains drawn from one sample of a study of cytomegalovirus exposure and HLA in healthy donors. Assay: immunoSEQ multiplex PCR; the TCRdb copy retains only in-frame clones and omits some. The sample has 180,000 or so clones, about 82% seen once. Sequenced sample: PBMCs. The receptors derive from a man between 18 and 29 years old in good health and CMV-seronegative. CDR3s include the opening cysteine and the closing phenylalanine or tryptophan. Each record gives: clone size, D gene, V gene, J gene, CDR3 length, CDR3 DNA, CDR3 protein. The D gene is left open where the match is weak. Not all rows give a size; the values are once, few, many and, for expanded clones, a class.

NA	NA	TRBV29-1	TRBJ2-1	11	TGCAGCGTTGACAGGGCGAATGAGCAGTTCTTC	CSVDRANEQFF
NA	NA	TRBV2	TRBJ1-2	12	TGTGCCATCCTAATTGGAGGCTCAGGCTACACCTTC	CAILIGGSGYTF
once	NA	TRBV9	TRBJ2-1	15	TGTGCCAGCAGCGCTGCCGAGCCGCCCTACAATGAGCAGTTCTTC	CASSAAEPPYNEQFF
NA	TRBD2	TRBV4-1	TRBJ2-1	17	TGCGCCAGCAGCCAGACCCCTTCAGCGGGAGTCGTCAATGAGCAGTTCTTC	CASSQTPSAGVVNEQFF
NA	NA	TRBV29-1	TRBJ2-3	15	TGCAGCGCCGCCCTAGGTTCCTCTAGCACAGATACGCAGTATTTT	CSAALGSSSTDTQYF
NA	NA	TRBV6-1	TRBJ2-7	15	TGTGCCAGCTCCCCGGGTAGGGGCAGGGGCTACGAGCAGTACTTC	CASSPGRGRGYEQYF
NA	NA	TRBV9	TRBJ2-3	14	TGTGCCAGCAGCGTTGGAGGGGTGACAGATACGCAGTATTTT	CASSVGGVTDTQYF
NA	NA	TRBV6-1	TRBJ1-2	12	TGTGCCAGCACCTTGATACCCGGGACTCACACCTTC	CASTLIPGTHTF
NA	NA	TRBV5-4	TRBJ2-1	16	TGTGCCAGCAGCCCCGGTGTGGGGAGCTCCTACAATGAGCAGTTCTTC	CASSPGVGSSYNEQFF
NA	TRBD1	TRBV28	TRBJ2-2	14	TGTGCCAGCAGTGGGACAGGACGCACCGGGGAGCTGTTTTTT	CASSGTGRTGELFF
NA	TRBD1	TRBV7-9	TRBJ1-5	17	TGTGCCAGCAGCCCTGGGGCAGGGGGCTATAGCAATCAGCCCCAGCATTTT	CASSPGAGGYSNQPQHF
NA	NA	TRBV9	TRBJ2-3	16	TGTGCCAGCAGCGTAGGGGCTAAACAAGGCACAGATACGCAGTATTTT	CASSVGAKQGTDTQYF
once	NA	TRBV5-6	TRBJ1-1	14	TGTGCCAGCAGGACGAACAGGGTGAACACTGAAGCTTTCTTT	CASRTNRVNTEAFF
NA	TRBD2	TRBV5-1	TRBJ2-7	20	TGCGCCAGCAGCTTGGCCCTCCGGACTAGCGGGACAGCAAACCAATACGAGCAGTACTTC	CASSLALRTSGTANQYEQYF
NA	NA	TRBV7-6	TRBJ2-2	15	TGTGCCAGCAGCTTCTTGAGGGATAACACCGGGGAGCTGTTTTTT	CASSFLRDNTGELFF
NA	TRBD1	TRBV28	TRBJ2-7	15	TGTGCCAGCAGTCCTGACAGGGGCGCTCTGTACGAGCAGTACTTC	CASSPDRGALYEQYF
NA	TRBD1	TRBV6-6	TRBJ1-2	15	TGTGCCAGCAGTTACTCTTCGACAGGGAGGTATGGCTACACCTTC	CASSYSSTGRYGYTF
few	NA	TRBV5-4	TRBJ1-6	12	TGTGCCAGCAGCTTGGATAGTTCACCCCTCCACTTT	CASSLDSSPLHF